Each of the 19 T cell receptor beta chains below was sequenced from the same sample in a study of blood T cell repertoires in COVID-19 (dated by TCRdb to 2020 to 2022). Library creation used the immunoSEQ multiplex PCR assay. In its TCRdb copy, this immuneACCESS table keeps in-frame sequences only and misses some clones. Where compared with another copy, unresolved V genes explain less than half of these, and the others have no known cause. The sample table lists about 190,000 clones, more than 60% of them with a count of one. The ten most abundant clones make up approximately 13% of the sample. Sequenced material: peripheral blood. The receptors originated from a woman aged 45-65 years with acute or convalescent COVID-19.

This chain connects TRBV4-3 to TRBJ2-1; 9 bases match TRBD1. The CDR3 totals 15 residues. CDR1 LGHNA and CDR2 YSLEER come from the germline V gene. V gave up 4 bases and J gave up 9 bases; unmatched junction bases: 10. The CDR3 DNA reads TGCGCCAGCAGCCTTGGGACAGGGTCTAAAGCTGAGCAGTTCTTC. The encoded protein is CASSLGTGSKAEQFF.

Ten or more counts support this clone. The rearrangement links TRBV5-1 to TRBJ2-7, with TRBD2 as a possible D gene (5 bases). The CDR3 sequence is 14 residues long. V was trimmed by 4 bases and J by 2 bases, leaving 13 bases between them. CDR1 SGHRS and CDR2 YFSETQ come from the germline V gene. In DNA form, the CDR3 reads TGCGCCAGCAGCCCCGGGCGGGCAACCTACGAGCAGTACTTC. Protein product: CASSPGRATYEQYF. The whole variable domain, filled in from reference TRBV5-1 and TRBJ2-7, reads KAGVTQTPRYLIKTRGQQVTLSCSPISGHRSVSWYQQTPGQGLQFLFEYFSETQRNKGNFPGRFSGRQFSNSRSEMNVSTLELGDSALYLCASSPGRATYEQYFGPGTRLTVT.

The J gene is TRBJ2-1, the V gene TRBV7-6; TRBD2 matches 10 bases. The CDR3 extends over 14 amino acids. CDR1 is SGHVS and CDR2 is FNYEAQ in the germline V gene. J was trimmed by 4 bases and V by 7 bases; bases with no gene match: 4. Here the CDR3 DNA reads TGTGCCAGCACTAGCGGGAGAGGATACAATGAGCAGTTCTTC. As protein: CASTSGRGYNEQFF.

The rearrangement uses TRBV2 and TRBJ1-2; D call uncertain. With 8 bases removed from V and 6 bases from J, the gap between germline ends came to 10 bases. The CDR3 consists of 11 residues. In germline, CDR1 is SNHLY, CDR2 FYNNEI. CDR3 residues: CASAPYNGYTF. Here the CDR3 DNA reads TGTGCCAGCGCCCCTTACAATGGCTACACCTTC.

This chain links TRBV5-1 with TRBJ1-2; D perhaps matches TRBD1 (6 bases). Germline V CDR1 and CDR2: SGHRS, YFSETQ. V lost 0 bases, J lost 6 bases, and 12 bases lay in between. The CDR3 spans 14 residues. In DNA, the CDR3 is TGCGCCAGCAGCTTGGTACCAGGGGAGAATGGCTACACCTTC. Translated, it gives CASSLVPGENGYTF.

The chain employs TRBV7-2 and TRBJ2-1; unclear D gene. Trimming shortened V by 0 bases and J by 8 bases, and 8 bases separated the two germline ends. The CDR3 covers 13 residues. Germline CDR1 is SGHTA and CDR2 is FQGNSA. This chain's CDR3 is CASSLASPYEQFF. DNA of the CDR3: TGTGCCAGCAGCTTAGCGAGTCCCTATGAGCAGTTCTTC.

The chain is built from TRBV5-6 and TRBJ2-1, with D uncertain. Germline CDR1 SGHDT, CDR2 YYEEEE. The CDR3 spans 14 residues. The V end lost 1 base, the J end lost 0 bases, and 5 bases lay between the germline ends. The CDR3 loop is CASSLSRSYNEQFF. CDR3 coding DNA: TGTGCCAGCAGCTTGTCCCGCTCCTACAATGAGCAGTTCTTC.

The DNA of the CDR3 is TGTGCCAGCAGCCCGCGGACAGGGATTAATTCACCCCTCCACTTT. This codes for CASSPRTGINSPLHF. The chain combines TRBV7-2 with TRBJ1-6; 8 nucleotides align to TRBD1. This CDR3 is 15 amino acids long. The V gene's germline CDR1 is SGHTA and CDR2 FQGNSA. V lost 5 bases and J lost 6; bases outside the gene matches: 6.

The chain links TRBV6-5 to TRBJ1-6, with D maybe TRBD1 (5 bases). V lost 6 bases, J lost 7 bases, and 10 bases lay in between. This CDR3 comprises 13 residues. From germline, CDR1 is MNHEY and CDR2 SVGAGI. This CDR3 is CASRTDRNSPLHF. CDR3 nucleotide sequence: TGTGCCAGCAGGACAGACCGCAATTCACCCCTCCACTTT.

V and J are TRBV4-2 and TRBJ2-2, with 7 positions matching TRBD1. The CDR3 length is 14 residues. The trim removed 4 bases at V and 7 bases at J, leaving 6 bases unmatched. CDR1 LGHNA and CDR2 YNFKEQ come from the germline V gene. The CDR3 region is CASSLPTGNGELFF. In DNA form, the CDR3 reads TGTGCCAGCAGCCTCCCGACAGGGAACGGGGAGCTGTTTTTT.

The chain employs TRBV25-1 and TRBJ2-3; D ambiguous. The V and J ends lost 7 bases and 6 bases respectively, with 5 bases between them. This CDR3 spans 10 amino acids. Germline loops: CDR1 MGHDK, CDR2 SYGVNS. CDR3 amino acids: CASTIDTQYF. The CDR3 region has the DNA TGTGCCAGCACCATCGATACGCAGTATTTT.

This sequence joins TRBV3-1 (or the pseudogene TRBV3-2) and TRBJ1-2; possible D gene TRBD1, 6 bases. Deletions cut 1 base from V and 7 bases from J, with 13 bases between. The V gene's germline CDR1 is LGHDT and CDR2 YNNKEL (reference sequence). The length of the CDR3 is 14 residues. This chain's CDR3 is CASSQAGAGVGYTF. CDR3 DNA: TGTGCCAGCAGCCAAGCTGGGGCAGGGGTTGGCTACACCTTC.

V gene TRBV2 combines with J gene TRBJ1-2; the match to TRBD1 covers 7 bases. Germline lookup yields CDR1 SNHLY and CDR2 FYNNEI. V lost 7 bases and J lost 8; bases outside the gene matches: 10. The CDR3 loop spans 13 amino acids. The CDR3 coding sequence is TGTGCCAGCACCGGGACAGCCCCCAGCGGCTACACCTTC. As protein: CASTGTAPSGYTF. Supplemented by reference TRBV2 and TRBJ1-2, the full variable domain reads EPEVTQTPSHQVTQMGQEVILRCVPISNHLYFYWYRQILGQKVEFLVSFYNNEISEKSEIFDDQFSVERPDGSNFTLKIRSTKLEDSAMYFCASTGTAPSGYTFGSGTRLTVV.

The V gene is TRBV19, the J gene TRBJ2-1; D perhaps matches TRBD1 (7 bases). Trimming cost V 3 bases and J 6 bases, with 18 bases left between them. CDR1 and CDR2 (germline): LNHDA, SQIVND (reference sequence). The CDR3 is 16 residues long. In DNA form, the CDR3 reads TGTGCCAGTAGTATTGTAGGGGGCGGGGCTGTCAATGAGCAGTTCTTC. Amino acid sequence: CASSIVGGGAVNEQFF.

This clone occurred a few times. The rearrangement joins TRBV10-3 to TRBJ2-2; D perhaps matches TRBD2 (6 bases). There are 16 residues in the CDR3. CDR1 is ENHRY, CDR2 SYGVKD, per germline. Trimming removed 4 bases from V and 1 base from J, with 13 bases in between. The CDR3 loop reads CAISGGGGMNTGELFF. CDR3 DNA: TGTGCCATCAGTGGAGGTGGCGGGATGAACACCGGGGAGCTGTTTTTT.

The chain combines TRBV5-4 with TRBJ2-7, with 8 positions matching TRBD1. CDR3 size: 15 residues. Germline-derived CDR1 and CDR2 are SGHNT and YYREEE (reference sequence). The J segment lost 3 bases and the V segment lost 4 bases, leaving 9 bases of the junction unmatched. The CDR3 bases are TGTGCCAGCAGCCCTCGAGAGACAGGGGTCTACGAGCAGTACTTC. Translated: CASSPRETGVYEQYF.

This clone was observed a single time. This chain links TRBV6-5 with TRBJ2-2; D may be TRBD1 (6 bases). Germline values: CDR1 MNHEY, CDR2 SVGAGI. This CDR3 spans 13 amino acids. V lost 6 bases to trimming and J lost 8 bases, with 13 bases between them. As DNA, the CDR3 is TGTGCCAGCAGGACAGGTGATGGGGGGGAGCTGTTTTTT. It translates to CASRTGDGGELFF.

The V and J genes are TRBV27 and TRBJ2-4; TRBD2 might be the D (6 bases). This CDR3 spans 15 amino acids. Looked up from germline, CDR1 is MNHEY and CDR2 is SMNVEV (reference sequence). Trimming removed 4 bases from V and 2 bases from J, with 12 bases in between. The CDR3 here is CASSSLAGPKNIQYF. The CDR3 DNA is TGTGCCAGCAGTTCCCTGGCGGGACCCAAAAACATTCAGTACTTC.

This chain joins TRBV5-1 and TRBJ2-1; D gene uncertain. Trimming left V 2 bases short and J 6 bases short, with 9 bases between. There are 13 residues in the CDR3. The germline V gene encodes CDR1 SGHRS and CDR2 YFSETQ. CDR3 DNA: TGCGCCAGCAGCTTCCCAGGCTTCAATGAGCAGTTCTTC. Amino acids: CASSFPGFNEQFF. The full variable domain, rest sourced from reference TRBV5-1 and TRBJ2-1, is KAGVTQTPRYLIKTRGQQVTLSCSPISGHRSVSWYQQTPGQGLQFLFEYFSETQRNKGNFPGRFSGRQFSNSRSEMNVSTLELGDSALYLCASSFPGFNEQFFGPGTRLTVL.